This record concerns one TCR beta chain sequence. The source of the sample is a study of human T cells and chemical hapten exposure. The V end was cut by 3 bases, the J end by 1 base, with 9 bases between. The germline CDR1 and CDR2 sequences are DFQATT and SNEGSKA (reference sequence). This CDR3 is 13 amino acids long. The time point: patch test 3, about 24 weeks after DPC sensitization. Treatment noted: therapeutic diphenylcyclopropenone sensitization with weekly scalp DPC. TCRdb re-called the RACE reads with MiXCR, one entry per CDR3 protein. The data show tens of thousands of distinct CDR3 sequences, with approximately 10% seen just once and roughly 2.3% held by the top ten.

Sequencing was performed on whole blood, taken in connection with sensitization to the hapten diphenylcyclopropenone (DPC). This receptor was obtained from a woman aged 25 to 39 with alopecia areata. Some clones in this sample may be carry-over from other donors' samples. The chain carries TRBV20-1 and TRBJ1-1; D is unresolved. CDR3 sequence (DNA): TGCAGTGCTAGTGCCGTCCCGAACACTGAAGCTTTCTTT. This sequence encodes CSASAVPNTEAFF.